This entry concerns a single T cell receptor (beta chain). TCRdb keeps only in-frame clones here, not all; method: immunoSEQ multiplex PCR. The sample yields nearly 40,000 clones, over 75% seen once. V lost 4 bases and J lost 0; bases outside the gene matches: 7. The germline V gene has CDR1 SGHTS and CDR2 YDEGEE. This CDR3 is built from 16 residues. This record belongs to a study of blood T cell repertoires in COVID-19. Study overall: The United States, Italy and Spain supplied acute and convalescent COVID-19 samples.

The sample consisted of peripheral blood. The chain combines TRBV5-8 with TRBJ1-5; 7 bases fit TRBD1. This receptor was taken from an elderly man with active or convalescent COVID-19. This CDR3 reads CASSQIGTASNQPQHF. The CDR3, as DNA: TGTGCCAGCAGCCAAATCGGGACAGCTAGCAATCAGCCCCAGCATTTT.